This is a list of T cell receptor beta chains from one sample in a study of T-cell memory formation after mild COVID-19. TCRdb processed the 5' RACE reads anew with MiXCR; each CDR3 protein has one entry. Among approximately 340,000 distinct CDR3 sequences, 10% to 15% were seen once, and the ten largest hold roughly a fifth. Sequencing was performed on PBMCs or a T cell subset sorted from them (not recorded which). These TCRs come from a man between 18 and 29 years old who had mild COVID-19 (a few samples of this study predate the infection). Cell type and time point are not known. CDR3s include the opening cysteine and the closing phenylalanine or tryptophan. The D gene is left open where the match is weak. Clone size is stated in some rows and not others, as once, few, many or a class when expanded.

CDR3nt,CDR3aa,j_gene,d_gene,abundance,v_gene
TGTGCCAGTAAAGCCGGGACAGGGGCGTATGGCTACACCTTC,CASKAGTGAYGYTF,TRBJ1-2,TRBD1,-,TRBV27
TGTGCCAGCGGACAGGGGGTCAATCAGCCCCAGCATTTT,CASGQGVNQPQHF,TRBJ1-5,TRBD1,few,TRBV7-6
TGTGCCAGCAGTAGAATCATGAACACTGAAGCTTTCTTT,CASSRIMNTEAFF,TRBJ1-1,-,-,TRBV11-2
TGCGCCAGCAGCTGGACAGGCCCGTCGAACACTGAAGCTTTCTTT,CASSWTGPSNTEAFF,TRBJ1-1,TRBD1,few,TRBV5-1
TGTGCCAGCAGCTTAGGTAAAGGGAGTATCTACGAGCAGTACTTC,CASSLGKGSIYEQYF,TRBJ2-7,-,many,TRBV11-2
TGTGCCACCAGTGATTCTCGTACGGGCCTCGGGGAGCTGTTTTTT,CATSDSRTGLGELFF,TRBJ2-2,-,-,TRBV24-1
TGTGCCAGCAGCCAACGACATGCGAACACTGAAGCTTTCTTT,CASSQRHANTEAFF,TRBJ1-1,-,-,TRBV3-1
TGCAGTGCTAGAGTCAACGGACTAGCGGGGGCGAGCACAGATACGCAGTATTTT,CSARVNGLAGASTDTQYF,TRBJ2-3,TRBD2,few,TRBV20-1
TGTGCCAGTAGAACCTGGGGCGAAAATTCACCCCTCCACTTT,CASRTWGENSPLHF,TRBJ1-6,-,-,TRBV11-2
TGCGCCAGCAGAGTCCTGCCGGAAGACTCCTACGAGCAGTACTTC,CASRVLPEDSYEQYF,TRBJ2-7,-,-,TRBV5-1
TGTGCCTGGAGTATCGGTGTGGGCTACACCTTC,CAWSIGVGYTF,TRBJ1-2,-,-,TRBV30
TGTGCCAGCAGCGAAAGACGGATCAATCAGCCCCAGCATTTT,CASSERRINQPQHF,TRBJ1-5,-,few,TRBV28
TGTGCCAGCAGCTTAGCCCAGACGGAGCGGGACACCATATATTTT,CASSLAQTERDTIYF,TRBJ1-3,-,few,TRBV7-9
TGTGCCAGCCGACGGGACAGGGAGGGCACTGAAGCTTTCTTT,CASRRDREGTEAFF,TRBJ1-1,TRBD1,few,TRBV6-4
TGTGCCGGCTCCACAGGGTCCGGGTATGAGCAGTACTTC,CAGSTGSGYEQYF,TRBJ2-7,-,few,TRBV7-9
TGTGCCAGCAGCTCCCGTGAAGGGCGGACGTACACCGGGGAGCTGTTTTTT,CASSSREGRTYTGELFF,TRBJ2-2,-,many,TRBV7-2
TGTGCCAGCAGTGCGGGACAGGGGAACTATGGCTACACCTTC,CASSAGQGNYGYTF,TRBJ1-2,TRBD1,many,TRBV6-5
TGTGCCAGCAGGCCCCCGGGAGCTTCCTACGAGCAGTACTTC,CASRPPGASYEQYF,TRBJ2-7,-,-,TRBV11-2
TGTGCCAGCAGCTTAACAGACTCATGGGAGGAGCAGTACTTC,CASSLTDSWEEQYF,TRBJ2-7,-,few,TRBV7-9
TGTGCCAGCAGTTACTCGTACCGACCCTATGGCTACACCTTC,CASSYSYRPYGYTF,TRBJ1-2,-,-,TRBV6-5
TGTGCCAGCGGCGCCAGGGGCGAAAAACTGTTTTTT,CASGARGEKLFF,TRBJ1-4,-,-,TRBV6-5
TGCGCCAGCAGCCAGGGGACAGGGGGCTTTCAGCCCCAGCATTTT,CASSQGTGGFQPQHF,TRBJ1-5,TRBD1,-,TRBV4-1
TGCAGTGCTGCGGACAGGGCTGTCCTTCAGTACTTC,CSAADRAVLQYF,TRBJ2-4,TRBD1,few,TRBV20-1
TGCAGTGCTGGGTCCGGGGGGACAGAAGGCAATCAGCCCCAGCATTTT,CSAGSGGTEGNQPQHF,TRBJ1-5,TRBD1,few,TRBV20-1
TGCGCCAGCAGCCCACATGGGACAGGGTACAATGAGCAGTTCTTC,CASSPHGTGYNEQFF,TRBJ2-1,TRBD1,-,TRBV5-1
TGTGCCAGCTCAGGGGACAGAGATTCACCCCTCCACTTT,CASSGDRDSPLHF,TRBJ1-6,TRBD1,few,TRBV18
TGTGCCAGCAGCGTTATAAATAGTTTGGAGACCCAGTACTTC,CASSVINSLETQYF,TRBJ2-5,-,few,TRBV6-5
TGTGCCAGCAGCCAGGACCGGGACAGGGCGGCAGATACGCAGTATTTT,CASSQDRDRAADTQYF,TRBJ2-3,-,few,TRBV3-2
TGCGCCAGCAGCTATGGACAGGGGGCCTCCAATGAGCAGTTCTTC,CASSYGQGASNEQFF,TRBJ2-1,TRBD1,many,TRBV5-1
TGTGCCAGCAGCCCCTCCGGAGGAACTAATGAAAAACTGTTTTTT,CASSPSGGTNEKLFF,TRBJ1-4,-,once,TRBV6-1
TGCAGTGCTAGCAAAACAGGGAAAACTGAAGCTTTCTTT,CSASKTGKTEAFF,TRBJ1-1,-,few,TRBV20-1
TGTGCCAGCAGCTTAGGCGGGGCGGGTTTGGAGACCCAGTACTTC,CASSLGGAGLETQYF,TRBJ2-5,-,few,TRBV7-8
TGTGCCAGCAGCTCAACGCGAGGGGGACACTCGAACACTGAAGCTTTCTTT,CASSSTRGGHSNTEAFF,TRBJ1-1,-,-,TRBV11-2
TGTGCCAGCAGCGTAGTGGGGGGCAGGGGCAATGAGCAGTTCTTC,CASSVVGGRGNEQFF,TRBJ2-1,-,few,TRBV9
TGTGCTAGCAGGAGGACTAACAGGGATGCGGCAGATACGCAGTATTTT,CASRRTNRDAADTQYF,TRBJ2-3,-,few,TRBV7-7
TGCGCCAGCAGCCAACCCCCCCACCCGGGACCTTATGATGAGCAGTTCTTC,CASSQPPHPGPYDEQFF,TRBJ2-1,-,many,TRBV4-3
TGCAGCGTTGAAGAAGATCGCGGGCGCTCCTACAATGAGCAGTTCTTC,CSVEEDRGRSYNEQFF,TRBJ2-1,-,many,TRBV29-1
TGCAGCCCTCGGGACAGGAGATCCTACGAGCAGTACTTC,CSPRDRRSYEQYF,TRBJ2-7,TRBD1,many,TRBV20-1
TGTGCCAGCAGCCTCGACAGGGGCAACACCGGGGAGCTGTTTTTT,CASSLDRGNTGELFF,TRBJ2-2,TRBD1,few,TRBV7-9
TGCGCCAGCAGCCCCCGGCCGGACCAAGAGACCCAGTACTTC,CASSPRPDQETQYF,TRBJ2-5,-,many,TRBV5-1
TGTGCCAGCAGTTCGGGGGATGGAAGATACAATGAGCAGTTCTTC,CASSSGDGRYNEQFF,TRBJ2-1,-,few,TRBV12-3/TRBV12-4
TGTGCCAGCTCACCACAGTTTTTCCGAGAGACCCAGTACTTC,CASSPQFFRETQYF,TRBJ2-5,-,-,TRBV18
TGCGCCAGCAGCGTCTACAGGGCCTCCTACAATGAGCAGTTCTTC,CASSVYRASYNEQFF,TRBJ2-1,-,many,TRBV4-3
TGTGCCAGCGGAGACCTCCGGGACAGGGGAAAAGAGACCCAGTACTTC,CASGDLRDRGKETQYF,TRBJ2-5,TRBD1,few,TRBV6-2/TRBV6-3
TGTGCCAGCAGTTCCTACGACAGGGGGCCCACCGGGGAGCTGTTTTTT,CASSSYDRGPTGELFF,TRBJ2-2,TRBD1,-,TRBV6-2/TRBV6-3
TGTGCCAGCAGCTTAGCGCTGGGGATATTGGGAGATACGCAGTATTTT,CASSLALGILGDTQYF,TRBJ2-3,-,-,TRBV7-2
TGTGCCAGCAGCCACTCTCATAATTCACCCCTCCACTTT,CASSHSHNSPLHF,TRBJ1-6,-,few,TRBV3-1
TGCGCCAGCAGCCGGGACTACAACTCCTACAATGAGCAGTTCTTC,CASSRDYNSYNEQFF,TRBJ2-1,TRBD2,few,TRBV4-3
TGTGCCAGCAGTCGACAGGGTGGCAACTATGGCTACACCTTC,CASSRQGGNYGYTF,TRBJ1-2,TRBD1,-,TRBV12-3/TRBV12-4
TGTGCCAGCTATCCAACCGGGACAGGGAACTACAATGAGCAGTTCTTC,CASYPTGTGNYNEQFF,TRBJ2-1,TRBD1,few,TRBV5-5
TGTGCCAGCAGTTTAGCGCGCCCTGAAGCTTTCTTT,CASSLARPEAFF,TRBJ1-1,-,-,TRBV12-3/TRBV12-4
TGCAGCGTTGGCCGGCGGGGGAGTAACACCGGGGAGCTGTTTTTT,CSVGRRGSNTGELFF,TRBJ2-2,TRBD2,few,TRBV29-1
TGTGCCAGCAGCCAAGGGGGACAAGGCGCCTACAATGAGCAGTTCTTC,CASSQGGQGAYNEQFF,TRBJ2-1,-,many,TRBV4-2
TGCGCCAGCAGCCAACTACCCGGGGGGACGTCCAAAAACATTCAGTACTTC,CASSQLPGGTSKNIQYF,TRBJ2-4,TRBD2,many,TRBV4-1
TGTGCCAGCAGCCTAAGCCGGGGGGAGCTGTTTTTT,CASSLSRGELFF,TRBJ2-2,-,few,TRBV5-6
TGCAGCGCGGACCCCCAAGAGACCCAGTACTTC,CSADPQETQYF,TRBJ2-5,-,many,TRBV29-1
TGTGCCAGCAGCTTAGCGAGGGCCTGGCAGTTCTTC,CASSLARAWQFF,TRBJ2-1,-,few,TRBV7-9
TGTGCCAGCAGGCAGGGGTTAGGGGAGACCCAGTACTTC,CASRQGLGETQYF,TRBJ2-5,-,many,TRBV6-5
TGTGCCAGCAGAGTCAGACAGGGACAGAACTATGGCTACACCTTC,CASRVRQGQNYGYTF,TRBJ1-2,TRBD1,many,TRBV5-6
TGTGCCAGCAGCCAGCGATCGGCGTCTGAAGCTTTCTTT,CASSQRSASEAFF,TRBJ1-1,-,-,TRBV3-1